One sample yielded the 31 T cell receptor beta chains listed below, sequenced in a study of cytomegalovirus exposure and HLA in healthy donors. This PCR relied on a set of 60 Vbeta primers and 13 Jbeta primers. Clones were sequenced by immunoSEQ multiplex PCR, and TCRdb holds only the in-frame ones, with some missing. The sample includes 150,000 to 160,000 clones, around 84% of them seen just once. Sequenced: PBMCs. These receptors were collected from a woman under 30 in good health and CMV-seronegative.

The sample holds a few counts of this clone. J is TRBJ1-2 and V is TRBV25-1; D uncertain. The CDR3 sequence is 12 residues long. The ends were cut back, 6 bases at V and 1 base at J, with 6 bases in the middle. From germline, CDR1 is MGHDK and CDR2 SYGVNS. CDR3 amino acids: CASRQDNYGYTF. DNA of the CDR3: TGTGCCAGCAGGCAGGATAACTATGGCTACACCTTC.

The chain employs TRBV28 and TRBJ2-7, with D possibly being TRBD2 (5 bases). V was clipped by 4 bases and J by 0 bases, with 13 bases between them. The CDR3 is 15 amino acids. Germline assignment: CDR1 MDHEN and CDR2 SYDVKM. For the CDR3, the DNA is TGTGCCAGCAGTTCCGAGGACTCCCCCTCCTACGAGCAGTACTTC. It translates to CASSSEDSPSYEQYF.

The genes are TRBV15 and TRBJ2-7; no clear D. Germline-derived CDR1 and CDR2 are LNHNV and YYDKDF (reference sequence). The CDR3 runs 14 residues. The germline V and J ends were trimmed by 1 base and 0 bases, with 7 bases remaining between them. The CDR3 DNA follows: TGTGCCACCAGCAGAGGGCGGTTCTCCTACGAGCAGTACTTC. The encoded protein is CATSRGRFSYEQYF.

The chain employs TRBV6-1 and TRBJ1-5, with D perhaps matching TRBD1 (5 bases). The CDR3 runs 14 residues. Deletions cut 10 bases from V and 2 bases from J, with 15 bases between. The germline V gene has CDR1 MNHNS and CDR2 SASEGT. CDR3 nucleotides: TGTGCCACCCTAAGGGGCGCAGGCAATCAGCCCCAGCATTTT. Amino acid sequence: CATLRGAGNQPQHF.

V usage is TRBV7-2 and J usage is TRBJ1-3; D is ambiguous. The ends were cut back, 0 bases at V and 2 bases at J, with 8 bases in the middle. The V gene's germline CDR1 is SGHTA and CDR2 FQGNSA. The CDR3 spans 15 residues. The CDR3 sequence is CASSLAVSTGNTIYF. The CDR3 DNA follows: TGTGCCAGCAGCTTAGCCGTAAGCACTGGAAACACCATATATTTT. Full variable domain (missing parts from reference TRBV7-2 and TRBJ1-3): GAGVSQSPSNKVTEKGKDVELRCDPISGHTALYWYRQSLGQGLEFLIYFQGNSAPDKSGLPSDRFSAERTGGSVSTLTIQRTQQEDSAVYLCASSLAVSTGNTIYFGEGSWLTVV.

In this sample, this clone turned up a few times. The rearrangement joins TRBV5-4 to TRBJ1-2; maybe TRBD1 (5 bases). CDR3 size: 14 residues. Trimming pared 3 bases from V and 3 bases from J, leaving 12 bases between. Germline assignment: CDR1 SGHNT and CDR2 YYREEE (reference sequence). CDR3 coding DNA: TGTGCCAGCAGCTGGGGGGGTAACGACTATGGCTACACCTTC. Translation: CASSWGGNDYGYTF.

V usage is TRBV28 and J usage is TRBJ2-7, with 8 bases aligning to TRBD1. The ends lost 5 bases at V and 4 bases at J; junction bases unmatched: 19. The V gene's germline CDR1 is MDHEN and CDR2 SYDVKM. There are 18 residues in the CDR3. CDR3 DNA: TGTGCCAGCAGTCCCGAACGAAGGCCTGGACAGGGATCGTACGAGCAGTACTTC. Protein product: CASSPERRPGQGSYEQYF.

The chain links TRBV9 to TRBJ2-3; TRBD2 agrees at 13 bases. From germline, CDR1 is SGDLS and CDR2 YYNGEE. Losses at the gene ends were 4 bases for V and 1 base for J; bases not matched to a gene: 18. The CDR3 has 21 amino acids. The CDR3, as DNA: TGTGCCAGCAGCCCTCATGGAGTGCCTGGACTAGCGGGGGTCCGCACAGATACGCAGTATTTT. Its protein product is CASSPHGVPGLAGVRTDTQYF.

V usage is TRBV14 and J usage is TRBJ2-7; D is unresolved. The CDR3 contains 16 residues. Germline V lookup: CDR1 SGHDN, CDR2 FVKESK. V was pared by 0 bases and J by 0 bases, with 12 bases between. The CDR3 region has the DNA TGTGCCAGCAGCCAAGATAGCAGCGTCAGCTCCTACGAGCAGTACTTC. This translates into CASSQDSSVSSYEQYF.

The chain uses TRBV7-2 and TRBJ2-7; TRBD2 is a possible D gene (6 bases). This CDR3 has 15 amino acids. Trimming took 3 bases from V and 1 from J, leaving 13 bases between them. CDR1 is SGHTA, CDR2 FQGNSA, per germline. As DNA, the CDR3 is TGTGCCAGCAGCTTGAGCCGGGACTGGTCCTACGAGCAGTACTTC. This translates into CASSLSRDWSYEQYF.

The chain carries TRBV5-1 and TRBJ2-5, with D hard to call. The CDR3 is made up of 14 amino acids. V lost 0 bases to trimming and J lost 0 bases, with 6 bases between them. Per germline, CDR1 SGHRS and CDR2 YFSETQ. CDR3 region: CASSLAVHQETQYF. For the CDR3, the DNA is TGCGCCAGCAGCTTGGCGGTACACCAAGAGACCCAGTACTTC.

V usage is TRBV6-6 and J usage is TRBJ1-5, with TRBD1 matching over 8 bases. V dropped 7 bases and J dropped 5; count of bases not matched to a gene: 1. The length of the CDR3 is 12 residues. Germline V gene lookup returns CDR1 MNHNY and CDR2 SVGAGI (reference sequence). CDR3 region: CASKTGDQPQHF. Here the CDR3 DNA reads TGTGCCAGCAAGACAGGGGATCAGCCCCAGCATTTT.

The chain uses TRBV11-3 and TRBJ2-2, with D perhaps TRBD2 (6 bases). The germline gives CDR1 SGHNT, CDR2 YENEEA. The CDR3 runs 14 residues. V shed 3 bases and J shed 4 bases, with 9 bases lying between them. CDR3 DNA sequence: TGTGCCAGCAGCTTGGGGAGGTCCACCGGGGAGCTGTTTTTT. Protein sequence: CASSLGRSTGELFF.

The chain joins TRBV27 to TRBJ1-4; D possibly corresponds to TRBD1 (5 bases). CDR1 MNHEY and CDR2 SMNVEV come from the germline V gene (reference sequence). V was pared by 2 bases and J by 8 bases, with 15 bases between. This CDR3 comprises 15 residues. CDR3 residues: CASSLGLGWGEKLFF. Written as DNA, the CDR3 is TGTGCCAGCAGTTTAGGGTTGGGGTGGGGCGAAAAACTGTTTTTT. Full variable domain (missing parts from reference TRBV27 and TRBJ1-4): EAQVTQNPRYLITVTGKKLTVTCSQNMNHEYMSWYRQDPGLGLRQIYYSMNVEVTDKGDVPEGYKVSRKEKRNFPLILESPSPNQTSLYFCASSLGLGWGEKLFFGSGTQLSVL.

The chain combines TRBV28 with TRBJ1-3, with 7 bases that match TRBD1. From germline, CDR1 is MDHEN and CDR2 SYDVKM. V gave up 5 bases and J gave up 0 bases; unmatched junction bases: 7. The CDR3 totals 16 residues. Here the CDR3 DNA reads TGTGCCAGCAGTATAGGGGGCTACAGCTCTGGAAACACCATATATTTT. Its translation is CASSIGGYSSGNTIYF.

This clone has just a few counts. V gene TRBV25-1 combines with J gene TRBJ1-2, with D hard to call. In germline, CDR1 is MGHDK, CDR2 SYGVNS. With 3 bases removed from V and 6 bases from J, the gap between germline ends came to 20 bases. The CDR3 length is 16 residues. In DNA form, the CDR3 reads TGTGCCAGCAGTGACTACTACCTGGTGGCTGAGGATGGCTACACCTTC. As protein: CASSDYYLVAEDGYTF.

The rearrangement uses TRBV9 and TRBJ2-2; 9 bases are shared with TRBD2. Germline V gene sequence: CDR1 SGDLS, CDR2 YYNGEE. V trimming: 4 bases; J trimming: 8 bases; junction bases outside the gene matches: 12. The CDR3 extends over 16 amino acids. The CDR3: CASSPPGLARRGELFF. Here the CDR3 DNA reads TGTGCCAGCAGCCCCCCCGGACTAGCGAGGAGAGGGGAGCTGTTTTTT.

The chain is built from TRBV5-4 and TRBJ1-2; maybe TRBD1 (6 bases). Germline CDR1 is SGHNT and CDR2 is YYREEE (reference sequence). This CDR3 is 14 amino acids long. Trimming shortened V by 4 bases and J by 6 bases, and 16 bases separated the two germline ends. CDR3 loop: CASSKRGGGDGYTF. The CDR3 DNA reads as TGTGCCAGCAGCAAACGCGGGGGCGGTGATGGCTACACCTTC.

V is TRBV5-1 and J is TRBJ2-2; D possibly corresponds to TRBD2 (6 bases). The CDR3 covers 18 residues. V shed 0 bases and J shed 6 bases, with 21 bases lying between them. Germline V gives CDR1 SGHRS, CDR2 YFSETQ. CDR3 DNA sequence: TGCGCCAGCAGCTTGGCCCTTATGAGCGGGCCACGACCCGGGGAGCTGTTTTTT. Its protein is CASSLALMSGPRPGELFF. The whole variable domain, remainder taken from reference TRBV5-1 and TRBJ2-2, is KAGVTQTPRYLIKTRGQQVTLSCSPISGHRSVSWYQQTPGQGLQFLFEYFSETQRNKGNFPGRFSGRQFSNSRSEMNVSTLELGDSALYLCASSLALMSGPRPGELFFGEGSRLTVL.

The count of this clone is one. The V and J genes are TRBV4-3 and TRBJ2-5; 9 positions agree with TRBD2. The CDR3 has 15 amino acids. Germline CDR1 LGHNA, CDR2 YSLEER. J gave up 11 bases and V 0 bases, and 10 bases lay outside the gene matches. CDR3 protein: CASSQEVVSGGSQYF. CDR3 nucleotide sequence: TGCGCCAGCAGCCAAGAGGTGGTTAGCGGGGGATCGCAGTACTTC.

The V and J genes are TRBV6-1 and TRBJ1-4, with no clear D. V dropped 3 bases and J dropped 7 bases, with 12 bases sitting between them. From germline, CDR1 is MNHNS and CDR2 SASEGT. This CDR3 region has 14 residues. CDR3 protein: CASSETDTFEKLFF. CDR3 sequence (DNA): TGTGCCAGCAGTGAGACCGACACCTTTGAAAAACTGTTTTTT.

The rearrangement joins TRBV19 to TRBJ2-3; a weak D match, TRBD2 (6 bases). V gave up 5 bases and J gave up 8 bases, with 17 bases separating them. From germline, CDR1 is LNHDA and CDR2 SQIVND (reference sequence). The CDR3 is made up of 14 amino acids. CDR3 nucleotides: TGTGCCAGTAGTTGGGACCGGGGGAGTGGTACGCAGTATTTT. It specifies CASSWDRGSGTQYF.

This chain's CDR3 is CASSAGDRGAEAFF. The CDR3, as DNA: TGCGCCAGCAGCGCGGGAGACAGGGGCGCTGAAGCTTTCTTT. The J gene is TRBJ1-1, the V gene TRBV5-1, with 8 nucleotides matching TRBD1. The germline V gene encodes CDR1 SGHRS and CDR2 YFSETQ. This CDR3 has 14 residues. Germline trimming cut 4 bases from V and 6 bases from J; bases unmatched to any gene: 8. The full variable domain, rest sourced from reference TRBV5-1 and TRBJ1-1, is KAGVTQTPRYLIKTRGQQVTLSCSPISGHRSVSWYQQTPGQGLQFLFEYFSETQRNKGNFPGRFSGRQFSNSRSEMNVSTLELGDSALYLCASSAGDRGAEAFFGQGTRLTVV.

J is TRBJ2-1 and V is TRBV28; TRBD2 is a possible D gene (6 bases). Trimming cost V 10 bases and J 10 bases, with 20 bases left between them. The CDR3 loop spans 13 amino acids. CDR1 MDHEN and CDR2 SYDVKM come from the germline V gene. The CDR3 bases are TGTGCCACTAAGGCGGGCGGGGAGAACGAGCAGTTCTTC. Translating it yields CATKAGGENEQFF.

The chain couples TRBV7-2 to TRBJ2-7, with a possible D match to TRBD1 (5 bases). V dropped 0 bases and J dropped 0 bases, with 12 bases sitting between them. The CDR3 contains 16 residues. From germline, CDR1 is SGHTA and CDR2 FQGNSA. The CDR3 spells CASSLAGAGSSYEQYF. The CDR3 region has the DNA TGTGCCAGCAGCTTAGCAGGGGCCGGCTCCTCCTACGAGCAGTACTTC.

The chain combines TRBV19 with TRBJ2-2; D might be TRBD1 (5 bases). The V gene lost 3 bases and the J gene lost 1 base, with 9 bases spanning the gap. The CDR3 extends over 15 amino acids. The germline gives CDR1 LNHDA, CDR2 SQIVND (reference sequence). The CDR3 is CASSIGTGNTGELFF. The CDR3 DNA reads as TGTGCCAGTAGTATCGGTACAGGGAACACCGGGGAGCTGTTTTTT. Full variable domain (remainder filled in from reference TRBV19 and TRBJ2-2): DGGITQSPKYLFRKEGQNVTLSCEQNLNHDAMYWYRQDPGQGLRLIYYSQIVNDFQKGDIAEGYSVSREKKESFPLTVTSAQKNPTAFYLCASSIGTGNTGELFFGEGSRLTVL.

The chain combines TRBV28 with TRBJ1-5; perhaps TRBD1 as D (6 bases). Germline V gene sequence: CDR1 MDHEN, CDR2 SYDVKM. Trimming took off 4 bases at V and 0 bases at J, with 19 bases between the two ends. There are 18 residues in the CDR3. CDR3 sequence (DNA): TGTGCCAGCAGTTCCGAAGGACAGCACTATAATAGCAATCAGCCCCAGCATTTT. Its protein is CASSSEGQHYNSNQPQHF.

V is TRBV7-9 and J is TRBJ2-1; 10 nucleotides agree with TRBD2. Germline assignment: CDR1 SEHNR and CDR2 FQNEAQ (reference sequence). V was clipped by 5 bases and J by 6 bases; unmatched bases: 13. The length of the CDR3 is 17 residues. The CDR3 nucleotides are TGTGCCAGCAGCCGGGCCGCAAGCGGGAGGGCTCCCAATGAGCAGTTCTTC. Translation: CASSRAASGRAPNEQFF.

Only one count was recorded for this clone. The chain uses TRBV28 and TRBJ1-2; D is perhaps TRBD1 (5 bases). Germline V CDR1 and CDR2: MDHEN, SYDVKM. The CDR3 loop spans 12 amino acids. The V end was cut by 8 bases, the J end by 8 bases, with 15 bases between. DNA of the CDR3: TGTGCCAGCTCCCGTGGGGCGGCGGGCTACACCTTC. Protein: CASSRGAAGYTF.

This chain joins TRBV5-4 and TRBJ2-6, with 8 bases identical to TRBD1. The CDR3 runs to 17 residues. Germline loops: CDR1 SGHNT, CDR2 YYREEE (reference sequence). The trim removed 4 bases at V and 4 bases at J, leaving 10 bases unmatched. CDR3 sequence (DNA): TGTGCCAGCAGCATAGGACAGGGTTCTGGAGGGGCCAACGTCCTGACTTTC. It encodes CASSIGQGSGGANVLTF.

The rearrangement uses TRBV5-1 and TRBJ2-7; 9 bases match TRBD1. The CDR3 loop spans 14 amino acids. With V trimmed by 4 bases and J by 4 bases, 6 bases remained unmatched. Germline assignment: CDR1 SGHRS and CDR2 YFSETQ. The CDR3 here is CASSQTGGSYEQYF. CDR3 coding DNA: TGCGCCAGCAGCCAGACAGGGGGTTCGTACGAGCAGTACTTC.